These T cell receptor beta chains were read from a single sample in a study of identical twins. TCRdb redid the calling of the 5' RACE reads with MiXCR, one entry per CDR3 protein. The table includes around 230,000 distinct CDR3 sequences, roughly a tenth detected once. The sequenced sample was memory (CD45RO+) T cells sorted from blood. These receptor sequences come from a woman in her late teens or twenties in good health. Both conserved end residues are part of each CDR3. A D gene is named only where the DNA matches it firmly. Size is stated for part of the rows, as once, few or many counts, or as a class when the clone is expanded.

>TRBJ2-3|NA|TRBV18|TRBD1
TGTGCCAGCTCACTACGACAGGGGCCGTCGAGCACAGATACGCAGTATTTT
CASSLRQGPSSTDTQYF
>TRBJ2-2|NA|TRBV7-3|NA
TGTGCCAGCAGCTCGACACACACCGGGGAGCTGTTTTTT
CASSSTHTGELFF
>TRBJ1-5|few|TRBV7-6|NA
TGTGCCAGCAGCTTAGGGGCGGGGGACCGCAATCAGCCCCAGCATTTT
CASSLGAGDRNQPQHF
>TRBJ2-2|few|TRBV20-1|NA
TGCAGTGCTAGAGATGGGGGCAGGGGTAGATTCGGGGAGCTGTTTTTT
CSARDGGRGRFGELFF
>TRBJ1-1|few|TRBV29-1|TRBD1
TGCAGCGTTAAAACAGGGGGTAAGGACACTGAAGCTTTCTTT
CSVKTGGKDTEAFF
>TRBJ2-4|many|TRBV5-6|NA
TGTGCCAGCAGCCTAACAGGGACCTTAGCCAAAAACATTCAGTACTTC
CASSLTGTLAKNIQYF
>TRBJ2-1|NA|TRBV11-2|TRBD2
TGTGCCAGCAGCTTAGGAAGGACTAGTAGGGGACCGGGGGAGCAGTTCTTC
CASSLGRTSRGPGEQFF
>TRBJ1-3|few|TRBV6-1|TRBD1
TGTGCCAGCAGTCCATCACAGGGGTTGACTGGAAACACCATATATTTT
CASSPSQGLTGNTIYF
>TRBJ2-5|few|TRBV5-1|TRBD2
TGCGCCAGCAGTAACAGCGGGGCTCAAGAGACCCAGTACTTC
CASSNSGAQETQYF
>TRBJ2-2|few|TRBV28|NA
TGTGCCAGCAGCCCTACTACCGGGGAGCTGTTTTTT
CASSPTTGELFF
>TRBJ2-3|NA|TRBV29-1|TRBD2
TGCAGCTCGCTAGCGGGAGATAGAGATACGCAGTATTTT
CSSLAGDRDTQYF
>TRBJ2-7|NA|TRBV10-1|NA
TGCGCCAGCAGTGAGAGCCCGGGGGGCCCCTACGAGCAGTACTTC
CASSESPGGPYEQYF
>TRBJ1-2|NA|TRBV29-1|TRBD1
TGCAGCGTTGTGGGTACAGGGGAGACCTATGGCTACACCTTC
CSVVGTGETYGYTF
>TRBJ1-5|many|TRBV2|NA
TGTGCCAGCACCCGGGCATCCCTGGGGGGCAATCAGCCCCAGCATTTT
CASTRASLGGNQPQHF
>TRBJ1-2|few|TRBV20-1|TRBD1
TGCAGTGCTAACAGGGGGCAATATGGCTACACCTTC
CSANRGQYGYTF
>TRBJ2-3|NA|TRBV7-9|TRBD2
TGTGCCAGCAGCTCATCGAGCGGGGGCGCAGATACGCAGTATTTT
CASSSSSGGADTQYF
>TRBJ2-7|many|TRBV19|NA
TGTGCCAGTAGCTGGGGACCCACCTACGAGCAGTACTTC
CASSWGPTYEQYF
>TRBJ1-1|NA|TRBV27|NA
TGTGCCAGCAGTACCGGGAGGAACACTGAAGCTTTCTTT
CASSTGRNTEAFF
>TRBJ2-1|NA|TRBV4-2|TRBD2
TGTGCCAGCAGCCAAGTCCCGGGGGGACGGTTCTTC
CASSQVPGGRFF
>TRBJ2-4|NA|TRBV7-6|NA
TGTGCCAGCAGCTTGACCGCAAAAAACATTCAGTACTTC
CASSLTAKNIQYF
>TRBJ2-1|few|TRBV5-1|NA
TGCGCCAGCAGCACGGGAGCGGCCTACAATGAGCAGTTCTTC
CASSTGAAYNEQFF
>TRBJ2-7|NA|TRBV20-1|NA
TGCAGTGCTAGGGAGGGGGACTCAAAGCAGTACTTC
CSAREGDSKQYF
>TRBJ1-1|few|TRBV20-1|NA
TGCAGTGCCGTTCGGGGGGGAACTGAAGCTTTCTTT
CSAVRGGTEAFF
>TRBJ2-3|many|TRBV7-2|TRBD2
TGTGCCAGCAGCTTACCAGCGGGGACAGATACGCAGTATTTT
CASSLPAGTDTQYF
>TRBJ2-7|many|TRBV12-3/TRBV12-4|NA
TGTGCCAGCAGTTTAGCAGGGGATGCCTACGAGCAGTACTTC
CASSLAGDAYEQYF
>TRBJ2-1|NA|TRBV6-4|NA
TGTGCCAGCAGCTCGGGTTCTAGCCTCGACTACTGGGGCTCCTACAATGAGCAGTTCTTC
CASSSGSSLDYWGSYNEQFF
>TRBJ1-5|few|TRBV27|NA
TGTGCCAGCAGTGCATGGCCTGGTATATCGCCCCAGCATTTT
CASSAWPGISPQHF
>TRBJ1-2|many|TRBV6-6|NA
TGTGCCAGCAGGGGGACGGACTATGGCTACACCTTC
CASRGTDYGYTF
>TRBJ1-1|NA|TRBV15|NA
TGTGCCACTAAGGGACGGATGAACACTGAAGCTTTCTTT
CATKGRMNTEAFF
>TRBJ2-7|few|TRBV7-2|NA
TGTGCCAGCACCTTATCCCCCCGGCAGCTCTCTTCCTACGAGCAGTACTTC
CASTLSPRQLSSYEQYF
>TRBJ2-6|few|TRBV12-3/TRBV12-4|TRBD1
TGTGCCAGCAGTCCCTCGGACAGGGGGTTTATTTCTGGGGCCAACGTCCTGACTTTC
CASSPSDRGFISGANVLTF
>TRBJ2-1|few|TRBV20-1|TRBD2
TGCAGTGCTAGAGATCGGCTAGCGGGGGACAATGAGCAGTTCTTC
CSARDRLAGDNEQFF
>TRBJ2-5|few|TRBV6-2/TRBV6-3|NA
TGTGCCAGCAATTACCGGTATCTGACCCAGTACTTC
CASNYRYLTQYF
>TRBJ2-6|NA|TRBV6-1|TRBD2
TGTGCCAGCAGAGATAGCGGGACAAGCTCTGGGGCCAACGTCCTGACTTTC
CASRDSGTSSGANVLTF
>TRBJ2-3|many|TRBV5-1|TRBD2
TGCGCCAGCAGCTTTAGCGGGGGCACAGATACGCAGTATTTT
CASSFSGGTDTQYF
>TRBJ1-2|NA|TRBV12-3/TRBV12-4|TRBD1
TGTGCCAGCAGCCGACAGGGTCAGAGGGGCTACACCTTC
CASSRQGQRGYTF
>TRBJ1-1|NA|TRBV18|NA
TGTGCCAGCTCACCACCGAACAGGGAGGGTACTGAAGCTTTCTTT
CASSPPNREGTEAFF
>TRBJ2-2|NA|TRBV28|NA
TGTGCCACATCCTGGGCCCAGGCCGGGGAGCTGTTTTTT
CATSWAQAGELFF
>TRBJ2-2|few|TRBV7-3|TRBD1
TGTGCCAGCAGCTCACGATTAGGGGGCCGTGGAGTTAGTGGGGAGCTGTTTTTT
CASSSRLGGRGVSGELFF